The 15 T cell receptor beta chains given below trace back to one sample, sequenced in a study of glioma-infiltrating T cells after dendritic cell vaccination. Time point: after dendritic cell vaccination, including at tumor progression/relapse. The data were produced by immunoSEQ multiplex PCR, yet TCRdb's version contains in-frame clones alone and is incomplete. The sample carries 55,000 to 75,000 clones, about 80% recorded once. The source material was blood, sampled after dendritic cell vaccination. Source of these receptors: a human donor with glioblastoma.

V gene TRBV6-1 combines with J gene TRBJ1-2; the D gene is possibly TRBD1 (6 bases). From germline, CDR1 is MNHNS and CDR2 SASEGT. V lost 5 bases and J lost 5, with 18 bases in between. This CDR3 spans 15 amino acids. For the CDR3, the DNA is TGTGCCAGCAGTAACCTACAGGACAGAAGATATGGCTACACCTTC. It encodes CASSNLQDRRYGYTF.

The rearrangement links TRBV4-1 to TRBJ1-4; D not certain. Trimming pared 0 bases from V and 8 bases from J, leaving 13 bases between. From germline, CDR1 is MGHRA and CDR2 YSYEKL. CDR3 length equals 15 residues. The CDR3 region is CASSQDVSPGEKLFF. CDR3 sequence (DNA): TGCGCCAGCAGCCAAGATGTGAGCCCGGGGGAAAAACTGTTTTTT.

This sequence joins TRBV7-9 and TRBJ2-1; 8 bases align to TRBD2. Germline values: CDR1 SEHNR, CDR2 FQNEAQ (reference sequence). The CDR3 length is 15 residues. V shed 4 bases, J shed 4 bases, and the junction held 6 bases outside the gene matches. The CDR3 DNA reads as TGTGCCAGCAGCTCCCCGGGCGGGGGGTACAATGAGCAGTTCTTC. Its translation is CASSSPGGGYNEQFF.

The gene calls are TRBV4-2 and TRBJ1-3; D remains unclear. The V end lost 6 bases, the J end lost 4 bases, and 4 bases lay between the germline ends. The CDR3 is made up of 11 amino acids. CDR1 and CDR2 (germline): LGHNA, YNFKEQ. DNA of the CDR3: TGTGCCAGCAGGGCAGGAAACACCATATATTTT. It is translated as CASRAGNTIYF.

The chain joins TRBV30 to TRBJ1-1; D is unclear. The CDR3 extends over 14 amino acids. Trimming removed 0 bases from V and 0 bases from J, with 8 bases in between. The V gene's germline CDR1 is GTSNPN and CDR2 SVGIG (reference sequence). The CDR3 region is CAWSVHALNTEAFF. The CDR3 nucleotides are TGTGCCTGGAGTGTACACGCTTTGAACACTGAAGCTTTCTTT.

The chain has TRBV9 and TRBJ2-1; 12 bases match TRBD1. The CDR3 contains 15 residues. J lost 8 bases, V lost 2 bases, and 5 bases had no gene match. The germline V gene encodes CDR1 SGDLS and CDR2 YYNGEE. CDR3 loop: CASSVLGTGGDEQFF. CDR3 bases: TGTGCCAGCAGCGTCCTCGGGACAGGGGGCGATGAGCAGTTCTTC.

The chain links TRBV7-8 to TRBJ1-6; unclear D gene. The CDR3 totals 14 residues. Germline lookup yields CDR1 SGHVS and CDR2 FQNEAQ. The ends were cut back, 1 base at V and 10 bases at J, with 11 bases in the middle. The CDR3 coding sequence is TGTGCCAGCAGCTTAGGGACTCCGGCGTCACCCCTCCACTTT. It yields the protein CASSLGTPASPLHF.

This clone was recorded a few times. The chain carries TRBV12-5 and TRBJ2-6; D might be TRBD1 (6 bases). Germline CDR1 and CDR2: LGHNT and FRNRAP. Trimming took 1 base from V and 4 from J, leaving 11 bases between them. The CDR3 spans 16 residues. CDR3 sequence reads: CASGLATGSGANVLTF. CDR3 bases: TGTGCTAGTGGTTTGGCTACAGGGTCCGGGGCCAACGTCCTGACTTTC.

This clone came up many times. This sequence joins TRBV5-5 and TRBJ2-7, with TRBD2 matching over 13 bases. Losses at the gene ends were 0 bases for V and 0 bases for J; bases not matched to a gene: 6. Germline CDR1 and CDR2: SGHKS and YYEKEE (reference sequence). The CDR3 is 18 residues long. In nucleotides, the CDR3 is TGTGCCAGCAGCTTGGGACTAGCGGGGGGCGACAACTCCTACGAGCAGTACTTC. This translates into CASSLGLAGGDNSYEQYF.

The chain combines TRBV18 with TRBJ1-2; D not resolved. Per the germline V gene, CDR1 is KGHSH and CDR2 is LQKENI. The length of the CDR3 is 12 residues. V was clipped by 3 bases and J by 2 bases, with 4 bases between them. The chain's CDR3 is CASSPTNYGYTF. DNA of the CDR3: TGTGCCAGCTCACCGACAAACTATGGCTACACCTTC.

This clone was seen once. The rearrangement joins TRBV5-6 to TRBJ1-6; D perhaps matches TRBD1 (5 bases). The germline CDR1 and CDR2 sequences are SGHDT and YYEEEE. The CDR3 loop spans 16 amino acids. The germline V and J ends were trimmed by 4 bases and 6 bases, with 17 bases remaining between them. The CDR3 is CASSPTGAWGNSPLHF. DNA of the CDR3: TGTGCCAGCAGCCCCACTGGGGCATGGGGTAATTCACCCCTCCACTTT.

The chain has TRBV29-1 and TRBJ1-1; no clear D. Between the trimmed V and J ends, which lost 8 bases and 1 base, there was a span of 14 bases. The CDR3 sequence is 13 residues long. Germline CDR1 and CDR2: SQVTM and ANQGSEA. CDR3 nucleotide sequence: TGCAGCAGCGCGGGTTGGGAGAACACTGAAGCTTTCTTT. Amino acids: CSSAGWENTEAFF.

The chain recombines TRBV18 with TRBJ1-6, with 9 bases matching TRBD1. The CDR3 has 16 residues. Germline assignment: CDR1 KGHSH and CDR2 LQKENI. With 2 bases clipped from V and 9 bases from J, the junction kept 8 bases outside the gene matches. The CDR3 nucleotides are TGTGCCAGCTCACCAAGAGGACAGGGGTTGGGTTCACCCCTCCACTTT. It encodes CASSPRGQGLGSPLHF.

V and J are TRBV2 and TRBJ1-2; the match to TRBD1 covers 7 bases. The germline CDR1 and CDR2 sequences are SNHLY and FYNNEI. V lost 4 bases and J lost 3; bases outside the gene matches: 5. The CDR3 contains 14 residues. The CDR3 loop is CASSADRRDYGYTF. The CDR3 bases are TGTGCCAGCAGTGCGGACAGGCGGGACTATGGCTACACCTTC. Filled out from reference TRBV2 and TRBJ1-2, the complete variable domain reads EPEVTQTPSHQVTQMGQEVILRCVPISNHLYFYWYRQILGQKVEFLVSFYNNEISEKSEIFDDQFSVERPDGSNFTLKIRSTKLEDSAMYFCASSADRRDYGYTFGSGTRLTVV.

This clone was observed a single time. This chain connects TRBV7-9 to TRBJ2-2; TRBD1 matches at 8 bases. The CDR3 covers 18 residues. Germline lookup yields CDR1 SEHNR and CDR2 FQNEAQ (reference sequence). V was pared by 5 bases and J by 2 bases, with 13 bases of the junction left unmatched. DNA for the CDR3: TGTGCCAGCAGCCATGACAGGGGTCCCAACTTAAACACCGGGGAGCTGTTTTTT. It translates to CASSHDRGPNLNTGELFF.